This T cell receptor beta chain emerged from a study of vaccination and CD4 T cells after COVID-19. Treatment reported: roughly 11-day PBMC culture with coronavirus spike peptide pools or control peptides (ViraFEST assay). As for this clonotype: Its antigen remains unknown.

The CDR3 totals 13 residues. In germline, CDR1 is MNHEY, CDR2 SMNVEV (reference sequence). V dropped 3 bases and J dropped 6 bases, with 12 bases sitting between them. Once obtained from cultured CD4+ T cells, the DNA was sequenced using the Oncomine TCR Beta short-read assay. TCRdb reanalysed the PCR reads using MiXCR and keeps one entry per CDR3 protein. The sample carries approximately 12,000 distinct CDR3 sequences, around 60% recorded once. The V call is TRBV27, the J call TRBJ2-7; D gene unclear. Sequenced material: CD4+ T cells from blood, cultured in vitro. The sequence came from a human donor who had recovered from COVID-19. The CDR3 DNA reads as TGTGCCAGCAGTTTGGTTTGGGCGACCGAGCAGTACTTC. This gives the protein CASSLVWATEQYF.